This T cell receptor beta chain was recorded in a study of beta chain features in type 1 diabetes. Study findings and constraints: Individuals with type 1 diabetes displayed fewer insertions and more deletions at VDJ junctions.

CDR1 is LNHNV, CDR2 YYDKDF, per germline (reference sequence). Deletions cut 2 bases from V and 6 bases from J, with 14 bases between. The CDR3 is 14 amino acids. A remark on this clone: Its antigen remains unidentified.

Heparinised blood was drawn once per donor, averaging approximately 100 mL. CD4+ naive, central memory, regulatory and stem cell-like memory subsets were isolated by sorting on CD45RO/CCR7/CD25/CD127/CD95/CD27. Of the isolated RNA, all was reverse transcribed, and so the sequenced material was expressed TCRB transcripts. The table came from immunoSEQ multiplex PCR; TCRdb's copy has only in-frame clones and leaves some out. Here the sample spans 350,000 to 450,000 clones, approximately 15% being singletons. The sequenced sample consisted of naive CD4+ T cells from blood. The chain joins TRBV15 to TRBJ2-7; tentatively, D is TRBD1 (6 bases). The source is a man aged 30 to 39 in good health. The DNA of the CDR3 is TGTGCCACCAGCAGATTGGACAGTCCAGGCGAGCAGTACTTC. Its protein is CATSRLDSPGEQYF. The full variable domain, completed using reference TRBV15 and TRBJ2-7, is DAMVIQNPRYQVTQFGKPVTLSCSQTLNHNVMYWYQQKSSQAPKLLFHYYDKDFNNEADTPDNFQSRRPNTSFCFLDIRSPGLGDTAMYLCATSRLDSPGEQYFGPGTRLTVT.